The clone carrying this TCR beta chain has a single count. The V end lost 1 base, the J end lost 3 bases, and 6 bases lay between the germline ends. Germline CDR1 and CDR2: SQVTM and ANQGSEA. CDR3 length: 12 amino acids. The data belong to a study of blood T cell repertoires in COVID-19. On the study more broadly: Spain, Italy and the United States supplied samples that represented acute and convalescent COVID-19.

The table came from immunoSEQ multiplex PCR; TCRdb's copy has only in-frame clones and leaves some out. The sample comprises more than 95,000 clones, more than 80% of which are singletons, and roughly 29% rests with the top ten. The sequenced sample was peripheral blood. The sequence came from a man in his fifties or sixties with acute or convalescent COVID-19. This sequence joins TRBV29-1 and TRBJ1-2; D uncertain. CDR3 residues: CSVEGGDYGYTF. In DNA, the CDR3 is TGCAGCGTTGAAGGAGGAGACTATGGCTACACCTTC.